What follows are 21 T cell receptor beta chains derived from one specimen sequenced in a study of blood T cell repertoires in COVID-19 (TCRdb year 2020). Library creation used the immunoSEQ multiplex PCR assay. The source is immuneACCESS, and TCRdb retained only in-frame sequences with V and J called. Part of the clones is not carried over; for the studies checked, unresolved V genes explain less than half of this, and the remainder is unexplained. The sample yields around 220,000 clones; under 95% were counted once. Of the sample, about 1.9% is held by the ten largest clones. The sequenced sample consisted of PBMCs or T cells enriched from blood (not recorded which). Receptors originate from a woman between 18 and 30 years old who had recovered from COVID-19.

V gene TRBV11-3 combines with J gene TRBJ1-1; 9 bases line up with TRBD1. CDR1 is SGHNT and CDR2 is YENEEA in the germline V gene. V was pared by 5 bases and J by 1 base, with 2 bases of the junction left unmatched. The CDR3 runs to 14 residues. CDR3 amino acids: CASSVQGANTEAFF. Here the CDR3 DNA reads TGTGCCAGCAGCGTACAGGGGGCGAACACTGAAGCTTTCTTT.

This rearrangement joins TRBV12-5 to TRBJ2-3; no reliable D call. Between the trimmed V and J ends, which lost 0 bases and 7 bases, there was a span of 14 bases. CDR1 and CDR2 from the germline V gene are LGHNT and FRNRAP. The CDR3 sequence is 15 residues long. The CDR3 DNA is TGTGCTAGTGGTTTGGTACTCGGGTCTTTATATACGCAGTATTTT. This sequence encodes CASGLVLGSLYTQYF.

The rearrangement links TRBV6-5 to TRBJ1-3, with D possibly TRBD1 on 6 matching bases. V gave up 4 bases and J gave up 6 bases, with 13 bases separating them. The germline CDR1 and CDR2 sequences are MNHEY and SVGAGI. This CDR3 is 14 amino acids long. DNA for the CDR3: TGTGCCAGCAGTTCGACAGGATTTGAAAACACCATATATTTT. This gives the protein CASSSTGFENTIYF.

This chain connects TRBV2 to TRBJ1-1; D gene ambiguous. The CDR3 is 13 amino acids. The germline V gene has CDR1 SNHLY and CDR2 FYNNEI. Trimming shortened V by 5 bases and J by 0 bases, and 7 bases separated the two germline ends. The CDR3 here is CASSPSLNTEAFF. DNA of the CDR3: TGTGCCAGCAGTCCCTCTCTGAACACTGAAGCTTTCTTT.

This clone was picked up one time. The chain links TRBV18 to TRBJ1-3; D gene uncertain. Trimming left V 3 bases short and J 0 bases short, with 12 bases between. CDR3 length equals 16 residues. Per germline, CDR1 KGHSH and CDR2 LQKENI. CDR3 coding DNA: TGTGCCAGCTCACCCGCGAGCTTAAGCTCTGGAAACACCATATATTTT. Amino acid sequence: CASSPASLSSGNTIYF.

The CDR3 protein is CASSTLAGGRNEQFF. CDR3 bases: TGTGCCAGCAGTACCCTAGCGGGAGGTAGAAATGAGCAGTTCTTC. The chain recombines TRBV27 with TRBJ2-1; 11 bases agree with TRBD2. The CDR3 sequence is 15 residues long. Germline lookup yields CDR1 MNHEY and CDR2 SMNVEV (reference sequence). The J segment lost 7 bases and the V segment lost 5 bases, leaving 7 bases of the junction unmatched.

This clone was detected once. This rearrangement joins TRBV28 to TRBJ2-5, with 9 positions matching TRBD2. This CDR3 is 14 amino acids long. J lost 5 bases, V lost 11 bases, and 12 bases had no gene match. Per the germline V gene, CDR1 is MDHEN and CDR2 is SYDVKM. The CDR3 DNA sequence: TGTGCCTCCTGGGCTAGCGGGAAGGGGGAGACCCAGTACTTC. Amino acid sequence: CASWASGKGETQYF.

The rearrangement links TRBV2 to TRBJ2-3; D is unclear. The V and J ends lost 5 bases and 0 bases respectively, with 9 bases between them. The CDR3 runs 14 residues. Germline CDR1 is SNHLY and CDR2 is FYNNEI. The CDR3 DNA follows: TGTGCCAGCAGTTACACCTCTAGCACAGATACGCAGTATTTT. The encoded protein is CASSYTSSTDTQYF.

The chain joins TRBV24-1 to TRBJ1-5; a possible D gene is TRBD1 (5 bases). Per the germline V gene, CDR1 is KGHDR and CDR2 is SFDVKD. Deletions cut 1 base from V and 1 base from J, with 13 bases between. The CDR3 consists of 17 residues. CDR3 in amino acids: CATSDFQTGGSNQPQHF. DNA for the CDR3: TGTGCCACCAGTGATTTTCAGACCGGGGGGAGCAATCAGCCCCAGCATTTT.

V and J are TRBV11-2 and TRBJ1-2, with a weak D call TRBD1 (6 bases). The germline V and J ends were trimmed by 0 bases and 2 bases, with 13 bases remaining between them. Looked up from germline, CDR1 is SGHAT and CDR2 is FQNNGV. This CDR3 has 16 amino acids. The CDR3 here is CASSLEVRQANYGYTF. The CDR3 nucleotides read TGTGCCAGCAGCTTAGAAGTTCGACAGGCAAACTATGGCTACACCTTC.

The rearrangement joins TRBV28 to TRBJ2-2; TRBD2 matches at 15 bases. V lost 4 bases to trimming and J lost 5 bases; unmatched junction nucleotides: 2. The CDR3 extends over 16 amino acids. Germline V lookup: CDR1 MDHEN, CDR2 SYDVKM. CDR3 residues: CASSSGLAGGTGELFF. The CDR3 nucleotides are TGTGCCAGCAGTTCGGGACTAGCGGGAGGTACCGGGGAGCTGTTTTTT.

The CDR3: CASSLDAGGHEQFF. In nucleotides, the CDR3 is TGCGCCAGCAGCTTGGATGCGGGGGGACATGAGCAGTTCTTC. This sequence joins TRBV5-1 and TRBJ2-1; 8 bases are shared with TRBD2. Trimming took 0 bases from V and 8 from J; bases not matched to a gene: 4. This CDR3 has 14 amino acids. Per the germline V gene, CDR1 is SGHRS and CDR2 is YFSETQ. Complete variable domain (other parts from reference TRBV5-1 and TRBJ2-1): KAGVTQTPRYLIKTRGQQVTLSCSPISGHRSVSWYQQTPGQGLQFLFEYFSETQRNKGNFPGRFSGRQFSNSRSEMNVSTLELGDSALYLCASSLDAGGHEQFFGPGTRLTVL.

The J gene is TRBJ2-1, the V gene TRBV10-3; a possible D gene is TRBD1 (7 bases). Trimming cost V 8 bases and J 7 bases, with 30 bases left between them. The germline V gene encodes CDR1 ENHRY and CDR2 SYGVKD. The CDR3 is 18 amino acids. The CDR3 DNA reads TGTGCCATCGTCCCTAGTACTTGCCGGAGGGGGCCTTTGAATGAGCAGTTCTTC. Translation: CAIVPSTCRRGPLNEQFF.

V gene TRBV11-2 combines with J gene TRBJ2-5; tentatively, D is TRBD2 (5 bases). Germline V gives CDR1 SGHAT, CDR2 FQNNGV. V lost 1 base and J 4 bases, leaving 13 bases between the germline ends. The CDR3 runs to 15 residues. CDR3 sequence: CASSLGAGGTETQYF. The CDR3 region has the DNA TGTGCCAGCAGCTTAGGGGCGGGCGGAACAGAGACCCAGTACTTC. The full variable domain, rest sourced from reference TRBV11-2 and TRBJ2-5, is EAGVAQSPRYKIIEKRQSVAFWCNPISGHATLYWYQQILGQGPKLLIQFQNNGVVDDSQLPKDRFSAERLKGVDSTLKIQPAKLEDSAVYLCASSLGAGGTETQYFGPGTRLLVL.

This chain joins TRBV11-1 and TRBJ2-1; 14 bases line up with TRBD2. Germline V gene lookup returns CDR1 SGHAT and CDR2 FQDESV (reference sequence). V was clipped by 3 bases and J by 8 bases; unmatched bases: 6. The CDR3 is made up of 16 amino acids. This CDR3 reads CASSFRLAGGPDEQFF. DNA for the CDR3: TGTGCCAGCAGCTTTCGACTAGCGGGGGGGCCCGATGAGCAGTTCTTC. The complete variable domain, with remaining parts taken from reference TRBV11-1 and TRBJ2-1, reads EAEVAQSPRYKITEKSQAVAFWCDPISGHATLYWYRQILGQGPELLVQFQDESVVDDSQLPKDRFSAERLKGVDSTLKIQPAELGDSAMYLCASSFRLAGGPDEQFFGPGTRLTVL.

The chain has TRBV6-1 and TRBJ1-2, with D unclear. Trimming stripped 2 bases from V and 4 bases from J, with 17 bases between. Per germline, CDR1 MNHNS and CDR2 SASEGT. CDR3 length equals 16 residues. CDR3 sequence: CASSEWSAGDTYGYTF. The CDR3 DNA sequence: TGTGCCAGCAGTGAATGGTCTGCAGGTGACACCTATGGCTACACCTTC.

The chain recombines TRBV13 with TRBJ2-7, with a tentative D call TRBD1 (6 bases). V was trimmed by 5 bases and J by 3 bases, leaving 23 bases between them. This CDR3 has 17 amino acids. Germline V gene data show CDR1 as PRHDT and CDR2 as FYEKMQ (reference sequence). The CDR3 sequence: CASSPPYLRGSSYEQYF. In DNA, the CDR3 is TGTGCCAGCAGCCCCCCATACCTCAGGGGTTCAAGCTACGAGCAGTACTTC. The full variable domain, with the rest looked up from reference TRBV13 and TRBJ2-7, is AAGVIQSPRHLIKEKRETATLKCYPIPRHDTVYWYQQGPGQDPQFLISFYEKMQSDKGSIPDRFSAQQFSDYHSELNMSSLELGDSALYFCASSPPYLRGSSYEQYFGPGTRLTVT.

This chain joins TRBV19 and TRBJ1-5, with D hard to call. The CDR3 loop spans 21 amino acids. V gave up 1 base and J gave up 4 bases, with 29 bases separating them. Per the germline V gene, CDR1 is LNHDA and CDR2 is SQIVND (reference sequence). CDR3 protein: CASSIGVTSHWMSGVNQPQHF. CDR3 sequence (DNA): TGTGCCAGTAGTATAGGTGTTACAAGCCATTGGATGTCGGGAGTTAATCAGCCCCAGCATTTT.

The chain employs TRBV5-4 and TRBJ2-3, with 8 nucleotides matching TRBD2. The V gene's germline CDR1 is SGHNT and CDR2 YYREEE (reference sequence). The CDR3 has 15 amino acids. Trimming at V came to 4 bases and at J to 3 bases, leaving 7 bases not matched to a gene. The CDR3 spells CASSAPGLVTDTQYF. CDR3 DNA sequence: TGTGCCAGCAGCGCACCGGGACTAGTTACAGATACGCAGTATTTT.

This clone was observed a single time. This chain links TRBV4-1 with TRBJ2-2, with 7 bases lining up with TRBD2. In germline, CDR1 is MGHRA, CDR2 YSYEKL. Trimming at V came to 1 base and at J to 7 bases, leaving 9 bases not matched to a gene. The CDR3 loop spans 16 amino acids. The CDR3 DNA sequence: TGCGCCAGCAGCCAAGTGGGAGGGCTCGAAAACGGGGAGCTGTTTTTT. Translated, it gives CASSQVGGLENGELFF.

Worth noting for this clone: This likely traces to a read error, being one base from a far larger clone. V is TRBV27 and J is TRBJ2-7; the match to TRBD1 covers 9 bases. The CDR3 sequence is 15 residues long. The germline gives CDR1 MNHEY, CDR2 SMNVEV (reference sequence). With V trimmed by 6 bases and J by 1 base, 7 bases remained unmatched. In DNA form, the CDR3 reads TGTGCCAGCAGCGAGACCGGGACAGGGTCCTACGAGCAGTACTTC. Residues: CASSETGTGSYEQYF.